Reported below is one TCR beta chain. Its antigen is not identified. This sample was included in a study of T cells expressing NK-cell markers. The wider study: Seven donors tested HCMV-seropositive and one tested seronegative among the eight sequenced. Whole-study findings and limits: Questions lingered over whether expanded NKG2C+ T cell clones were HCMV-specific.

The authors generated TCR beta cDNA through 5'RACE template switching with UMIs. No DNA is given; TCRdb re-called the 5' RACE reads and lists each CDR3 protein once. The sample holds about 550,000 distinct CDR3 sequences. Germline CDR1 reads LGHNT; CDR2 reads FRNRAP. The CDR3 runs to 17 residues. The specimen sequenced was blood T cells: a sorted CD56 or NKG2C T cell subset, CD4+ or CD8+ T cells, or bulk PBMC T cells (not recorded which). This sequence was found in a man younger than 35 in good health. The chain joins TRBV12-5 to TRBJ2-3; TCRdb's assignment of TRBD1 cannot be checked, as there is no DNA. The CDR3 sequence is CASGFTLGDRESDTQYF.